The text below deals with one T cell receptor (beta chain). Its antigen is currently unknown. MiXCR, run by TCRdb on the 5' RACE reads, gives a single entry per CDR3 protein. Seen here are around 470,000 distinct CDR3 sequences, around 19% observed once, and the top ten hold roughly 8.4%. The data were obtained in a study of T-cell memory formation after mild COVID-19. The study's findings and limits: Researchers report contracting CD4+ clones mostly in CM and EM, with CD8+ clones in EMRA. Cross-reactive memory seemingly joined, as some responding clones were found in pre-infection memory. Later expanders leaned CD4+, whereas clones that contracted between day 15 and 85 were balanced CD4/CD8.

The CDR3 totals 15 residues. J lost 14 bases, V lost 5 bases, and 14 bases had no gene match. Germline assignment: CDR1 SEHNR and CDR2 FQNEAQ (reference sequence). The V and J genes are TRBV7-9 and TRBJ2-1; 11 bases line up with TRBD2. This clonotype originated in an adult woman who had mild COVID-19 (a few samples of this study predate the infection). Cell type and time point are not known. The sequenced sample consisted of PBMCs or a T cell subset sorted from them (not recorded which). In nucleotides, the CDR3 is TGTGCCAGCAGCGAAGGGACTAGCGGCAAGGTCTGGGAGTTCTTC. Its translation is CASSEGTSGKVWEFF. The full variable domain, with the rest looked up from reference TRBV7-9 and TRBJ2-1, is DTGVSQNPRHKITKRGQNVTFRCDPISEHNRLYWYRQTLGQGPEFLTYFQNEAQLEKSRLLSDRFSAERPKGSFSTLEIQRTEQGDSAMYLCASSEGTSGKVWEFFGPGTRLTVL.